The sequence of this T cell receptor beta chain was determined in a study of blood T cell repertoires in COVID-19. Assay used: immunoSEQ multiplex PCR; TCRdb lists only in-frame clones, some missing. Of 400,000 to 450,000 clones in the sample, roughly 88% were seen once. The CDR3 totals 13 residues. Trimming took off 6 bases at V and 7 bases at J, with 15 bases between the two ends. The sequence derives from a woman aged 45-65 years with COVID-19, enrolled during active disease. The chain joins TRBV12-3 or TRBV12-4 to TRBJ1-1, with TRBD1 as a possible D gene (5 bases). The sequencing input was peripheral blood. The CDR3 here is CASSMGGLNEAFF. The CDR3 DNA is TGTGCCAGCAGCATGGGGGGGTTGAATGAAGCTTTCTTT.